This T cell receptor (beta chain) was sequenced in a study of control samples from healthy donors and cancer patients. Using immunoSEQ multiplex PCR, the repertoire was profiled, and TCRdb retains in-frame clones only, with some absent. This table holds some 130,000 clones, about nine tenths found once. Losses at the gene ends were 0 bases for V and 1 base for J; bases not matched to a gene: 3. The CDR3 loop spans 16 amino acids. Germline V gene data show CDR1 as SGHRS and CDR2 as YFSETQ. Sequenced: blood. This TCR was sampled from a man in his forties or fifties in good health. The V gene is TRBV5-1, the J gene TRBJ2-3; 9 positions agree with TRBD2. The CDR3 coding sequence is TGCGCCAGCAGCTTGGGCTCTAGCGGGGGCACAGATACGCAGTATTTT. The encoded protein is CASSLGSSGGTDTQYF.